This TCR beta chain comes out of a study of blood T cells in healthy people across ages. Through a sample-barcoded 5' primer and a J-beta primer mix, a second PCR was run for roughly 6 to 11 cycles. Each CDR3 protein is one row after TCRdb ran MiXCR on the 5' RACE reads. The data contain roughly 800,000 distinct CDR3 sequences, more than 20% of them singletons. In germline, CDR1 is SEHNR, CDR2 FQNEAQ (reference sequence). The CDR3 runs to 18 residues. V was trimmed by 2 bases and J by 0 bases, leaving 18 bases between them. The same data also went into a second study, on T cells of mothers and their children. That paper notes: No persistent microchimeric T cell clones were detected at around 100 clones per million clonotypes sensitivity.

This rearrangement joins TRBV7-9 to TRBJ2-3, with D unclear. The origin of this receptor is a boy between 5 and 17 years old in good health. The sample comprised blood. The CDR3 here is CASSLNSRTDLSTDTQYF. The CDR3 region has the DNA TGTGCCAGCAGCTTAAACTCTCGGACGGATTTGAGCACAGATACGCAGTATTTT.